These T cell receptor beta chains were read from a single sample in a study of shared clonotypes between healthy human individuals. Libraries were prepared by immunoSEQ multiplex PCR; TCRdb keeps only in-frame clonotypes and omits some of them. The sample shows 1,500,000 or so clones, 96% of them seen only once. Sequencing was done on a sample of naive CD4+ T cells sorted from blood. The receptors come from a man in his thirties or forties in good health. Both conserved end residues are part of each CDR3. Each record gives: D gene, V gene, clone size, J gene, CDR3 protein, CDR3 DNA. The D gene is left open where the match is weak. Size values are once, few and many counts, or a class for expanded clones, and some rows have none.

NA,TRBV5-5,NA,TRBJ1-1,CASSLAGMNTEAFF,TGTGCCAGCAGCTTGGCCGGCATGAACACTGAAGCTTTCTTT
TRBD2,TRBV10-3,NA,TRBJ2-7,CAISRLAAADEQYF,TGTGCCATCAGTAGACTAGCGGCAGCGGACGAGCAGTACTTC
NA,TRBV10-1,NA,TRBJ2-7,CASSEIVSGIEYF,TGCGCCAGCAGTGAAATTGTGAGCGGAATCGAGTACTTC
TRBD1,TRBV5-4,NA,TRBJ2-1,CASSVDRAAENEQFF,TGTGCCAGCAGCGTCGACAGGGCAGCCGAAAATGAGCAGTTCTTC
TRBD2,TRBV4-2,NA,TRBJ2-1,CASSHKGLAGENEQFF,TGTGCCAGCAGCCACAAGGGACTAGCGGGAGAGAATGAGCAGTTCTTC
NA,TRBV6-5,once,TRBJ2-5,CASSYGGAGGTQYF,TGTGCCAGCAGTTACGGAGGGGCCGGGGGGACCCAGTACTTC
NA,TRBV29-1,NA,TRBJ2-7,CSPRGGRVSCEQYF,TGCAGCCCCCGAGGGGGGCGGGTTTCTTGCGAGCAGTACTTC
NA,TRBV18,NA,TRBJ2-5,CASSPHRVLETQYF,TGTGCCAGCTCCCCCCACCGGGTACTGGAGACCCAGTACTTC
TRBD1,TRBV30,NA,TRBJ1-1,CAWKGQGLAEAFF,TGTGCCTGGAAAGGACAGGGGTTGGCTGAAGCTTTCTTT
TRBD2,TRBV5-4,NA,TRBJ2-1,CARQGGLANNEQFF,TGTGCCAGACAAGGGGGACTAGCAAACAATGAGCAGTTCTTC
NA,TRBV27,NA,TRBJ2-3,CASSLWGGQDTQYF,TGTGCCAGCAGCCTCTGGGGGGGGCAAGATACGCAGTATTTT
TRBD1,TRBV5-4,NA,TRBJ1-3,CASSEGTASSRGNTIYF,TGTGCCAGCAGCGAAGGGACAGCCAGCAGTCGTGGAAACACCATATATTTT
NA,TRBV5-1,NA,TRBJ1-1,CASSLDALRVSLKDTEAFF,TGCGCCAGCAGCTTAGACGCGCTGCGGGTTTCCCTGAAGGACACTGAAGCTTTCTTT
TRBD1,TRBV5-8,NA,TRBJ2-3,CASSLGQGGDTQYF,TGTGCCAGCAGCTTGGGACAGGGGGGGGATACGCAGTATTTT
NA,TRBV7-3,NA,TRBJ2-7,CASSLRGGFSSYEQYF,TGTGCCAGCAGCTTAAGAGGTGGTTTTAGCTCCTACGAGCAGTACTTC
NA,TRBV10-1,NA,TRBJ2-7,CASRREQGKEQYF,TGCGCCAGCAGGCGAGAACAGGGTAAAGAGCAGTACTTC
NA,TRBV7-6,NA,TRBJ1-3,CASSLQGSAGNTIYF,TGTGCCAGCAGCTTACAGGGAAGCGCTGGAAACACCATATATTTT
NA,TRBV30,NA,TRBJ1-5,CAWSVRAAGGPQHF,TGTGCCTGGAGTGTTAGGGCAGCGGGGGGGCCCCAGCATTTT
TRBD1,TRBV28,NA,TRBJ1-4,CASRGQGNFEKLFF,TGTGCCAGCAGGGGACAGGGGAACTTTGAAAAACTGTTTTTT
NA,TRBV19,NA,TRBJ1-1,CASSLRVGTEAFF,TGTGCCAGTAGCCTGAGGGTGGGAACTGAAGCTTTCTTT
NA,TRBV7-6,NA,TRBJ1-1,CASRSGGPNTEAFF,TGTGCCAGCAGATCCGGGGGCCCGAACACTGAAGCTTTCTTT
NA,TRBV21-1,NA,TRBJ2-3,CASSNQTSRAPDTQYF,TGTGCCAGCAGCAACCAGACATCGCGGGCCCCGGATACGCAGTATTTT
TRBD1,TRBV10-1,NA,TRBJ2-1,CASSERRQGYNEQFF,TGCGCCAGCAGTGAAAGGAGACAGGGGTACAATGAGCAGTTCTTC
NA,TRBV6-1,NA,TRBJ1-1,CAIRWGKVNTEAFF,TGTGCCATCCGGTGGGGAAAGGTGAACACTGAAGCTTTCTTT
NA,TRBV18,NA,TRBJ2-1,CASSPLAGSKYNEQFF,TGTGCCAGCTCACCGCTGGCAGGGTCCAAGTACAATGAGCAGTTCTTC
NA,TRBV9,NA,TRBJ1-1,CASSVEGGRVTWGGNTEAFF,TGTGCCAGCAGCGTAGAGGGGGGCAGGGTCACCTGGGGAGGGAACACTGAAGCTTTCTTT
NA,TRBV5-5,NA,TRBJ2-3,CASSPGQGVGLAAIPTQYF,TGTGCCAGCAGCCCCGGACAGGGGGTAGGACTAGCGGCAATTCCTACGCAGTATTTT
TRBD2,TRBV5-1,NA,TRBJ2-1,CASSRAGAGVSSYNEQFF,TGCGCCAGCAGCCGGGCCGGGGCGGGAGTGAGCTCCTACAATGAGCAGTTCTTC
NA,TRBV5-4,NA,TRBJ2-7,CASSLVAPRYEQYF,TGTGCCAGCAGCTTGGTCGCCCCCCGCTACGAGCAGTACTTC
NA,TRBV5-1,NA,TRBJ2-1,CASSLGGPSSYNEQFF,TGCGCCAGCAGCTTGGGGGGTCCATCCTCCTACAATGAGCAGTTCTTC
NA,TRBV28,NA,TRBJ2-7,CASSFRGWSYEQYF,TGTGCCAGCAGTTTCAGGGGCTGGTCCTACGAGCAGTACTTC
NA,TRBV10-1,NA,TRBJ1-5,CASSDSPWGQPQHF,TGCGCCAGCAGTGACAGTCCGTGGGGCCAGCCCCAGCATTTT
TRBD1,TRBV18,NA,TRBJ1-2,CASSPDRGPYGYTF,TGTGCCAGCTCACCGGACAGGGGCCCCTATGGCTACACCTTC